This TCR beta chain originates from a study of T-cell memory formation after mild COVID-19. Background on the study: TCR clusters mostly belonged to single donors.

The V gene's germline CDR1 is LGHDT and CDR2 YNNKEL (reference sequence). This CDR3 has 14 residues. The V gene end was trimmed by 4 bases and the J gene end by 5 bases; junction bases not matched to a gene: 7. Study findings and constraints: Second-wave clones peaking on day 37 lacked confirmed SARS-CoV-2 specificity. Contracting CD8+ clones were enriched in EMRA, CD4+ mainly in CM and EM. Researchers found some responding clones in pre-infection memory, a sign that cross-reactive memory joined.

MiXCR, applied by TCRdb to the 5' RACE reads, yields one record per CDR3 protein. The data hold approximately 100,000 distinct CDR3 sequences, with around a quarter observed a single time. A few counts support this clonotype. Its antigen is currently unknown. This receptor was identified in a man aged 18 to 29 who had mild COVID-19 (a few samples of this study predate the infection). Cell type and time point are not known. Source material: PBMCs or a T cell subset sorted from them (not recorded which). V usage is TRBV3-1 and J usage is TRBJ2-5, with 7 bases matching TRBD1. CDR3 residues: CASSLTGWRETQYF. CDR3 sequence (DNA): TGTGCCAGCAGCCTGACAGGGTGGCGGGAGACCCAGTACTTC.